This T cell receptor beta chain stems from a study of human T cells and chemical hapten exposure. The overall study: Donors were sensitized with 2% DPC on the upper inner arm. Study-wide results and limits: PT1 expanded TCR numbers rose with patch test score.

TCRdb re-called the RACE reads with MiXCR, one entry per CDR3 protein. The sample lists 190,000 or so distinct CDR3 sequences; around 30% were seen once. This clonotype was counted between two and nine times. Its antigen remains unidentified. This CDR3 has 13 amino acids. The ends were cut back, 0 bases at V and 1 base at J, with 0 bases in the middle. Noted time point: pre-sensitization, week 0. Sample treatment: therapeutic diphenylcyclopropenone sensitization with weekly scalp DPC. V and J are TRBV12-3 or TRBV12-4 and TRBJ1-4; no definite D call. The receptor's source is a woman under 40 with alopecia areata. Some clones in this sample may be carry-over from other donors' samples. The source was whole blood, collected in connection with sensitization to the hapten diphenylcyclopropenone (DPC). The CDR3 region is CASSLATNEKLFF. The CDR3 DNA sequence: TGTGCCAGCAGTTTAGCAACTAATGAAAAACTGTTTTTT.